These 27 T cell receptor beta chains originate from one sample sequenced in a study of CD8+ T cells in alopecia areata. cDNA serving as the sequencing template came from extracted, reverse transcribed RNA. The repertoire was sequenced with immunoSEQ multiplex PCR; TCRdb's copy has only in-frame clones and lacks some. Among approximately 220,000 clones listed, 35% to 45% were seen once. Treatment in this sample: oral pan-JAK inhibitor, 5-10 mg twice daily. The starting material was CD4+ T cells sorted from blood, obtained between weeks 30 and 35, from a patient treated with tofacitinib. The receptors stem from a human donor with alopecia areata.

The V gene is TRBV7-9, the J gene TRBJ2-3, with D maybe TRBD2 (5 bases). CDR3 length: 15 residues. The germline V and J ends were trimmed by 6 bases and 0 bases, with 13 bases remaining between them. CDR1 and CDR2 from the germline V gene are SEHNR and FQNEAQ (reference sequence). CDR3: CASSSYRGSTDTQYF. DNA of the CDR3: TGTGCCAGCAGTTCTTACAGAGGGAGCACAGATACGCAGTATTTT. Looking up the rest from reference TRBV7-9 and TRBJ2-3 gives the full variable domain: DTGVSQNPRHKITKRGQNVTFRCDPISEHNRLYWYRQTLGQGPEFLTYFQNEAQLEKSRLLSDRFSAERPKGSFSTLEIQRTEQGDSAMYLCASSSYRGSTDTQYFGPGTRLTVL.

In this sample, this clone turned up a few times. The chain links TRBV30 to TRBJ2-3, with D perhaps TRBD2 (6 bases). The germline CDR1 and CDR2 sequences are GTSNPN and SVGIG (reference sequence). CDR3 length: 12 residues. V was pared by 0 bases and J by 10 bases, with 11 bases between. CDR3 DNA: TGTGCCTGGAGTGTACTAGGGGAGGCGCAGTATTTT. It specifies CAWSVLGEAQYF.

This clone has a handful of counts. The chain uses TRBV5-1 and TRBJ2-1; D is uncertain. The CDR3 spans 17 residues. Per the germline V gene, CDR1 is SGHRS and CDR2 is YFSETQ. V was cut by 0 bases and J by 0 bases, with 13 bases left in between. The chain's CDR3 is CASSLALGGSSYNEQFF. In DNA, the CDR3 is TGCGCCAGCAGCTTGGCGTTGGGCGGAAGCTCCTACAATGAGCAGTTCTTC.

The chain links TRBV11-1 to TRBJ2-1; 10 bases agree with TRBD2. Germline V gene lookup returns CDR1 SGHAT and CDR2 FQDESV (reference sequence). The V segment lost 5 bases and the J segment 0 bases; nucleotides outside the gene matches: 7. CDR3 length: 17 residues. In nucleotides, the CDR3 is TGTGCCAGCAGCCGAACTAGCGGGGTTAGCTCCTACAATGAGCAGTTCTTC. The encoded protein is CASSRTSGVSSYNEQFF.

V usage is TRBV7-2 and J usage is TRBJ2-7, with TRBD1 matching 9 bases. Germline lookup yields CDR1 SGHTA and CDR2 FQGNSA. The junction had 8 bases not matched to a gene; V was cut back by 5 bases and J by 0 bases. CDR3 length: 16 amino acids. CDR3 amino acids: CASSQPWDRVSYEQYF. For the CDR3, the DNA is TGTGCCAGCAGCCAGCCGTGGGACAGGGTCTCCTACGAGCAGTACTTC.

This clone was seen more than once but under ten times. The chain carries TRBV29-1 and TRBJ2-3; TRBD1 aligns across 7 bases. The CDR3 consists of 12 residues. Per germline, CDR1 SQVTM and CDR2 ANQGSEA. J gave up 4 bases and V 5 bases, and 3 bases lay outside the gene matches. The CDR3 DNA reads as TGCAGCGTTAGACAGGGACCAGATACGCAGTATTTT. Protein: CSVRQGPDTQYF.

The CDR3 is CASSPYNLPTGELFF. CDR3 DNA: TGTGCCAGCAGCCCTTACAATCTCCCCACCGGGGAGCTGTTTTTT. The chain links TRBV7-6 to TRBJ2-2; D is uncertain. Trimming took 5 bases from V and 4 from J, leaving 14 bases between them. Germline V lookup: CDR1 SGHVS, CDR2 FNYEAQ. CDR3 length equals 15 residues.

The gene calls are TRBV15 and TRBJ2-3; 7 bases map to TRBD2. Trimming at V came to 1 base and at J to 3 bases, leaving 4 bases not matched to a gene. Looked up from germline, CDR1 is LNHNV and CDR2 is YYDKDF (reference sequence). The CDR3 sequence is 15 residues long. The CDR3 DNA reads TGTGCCACCAGCAGAGGACTAGCTTTAACAGATACGCAGTATTTT. As protein: CATSRGLALTDTQYF.

This clone was seen a few times. CDR3 bases: TGTGCCTGCCGGGGCAGGACCCAAGCTTTCTTT. It codes for CACRGRTQAFF. The gene calls are TRBV6-1 and TRBJ1-1; a weak D match, TRBD1 (5 bases). Trimming cost V 11 bases and J 9 bases, with 16 bases left between them. CDR3 size: 11 residues. Germline CDR1 and CDR2: MNHNS and SASEGT.

The chain links TRBV30 to TRBJ2-7; D might be TRBD1 or TRBD2, each matching 5 bases. The CDR3 length is 13 residues. V was clipped by 1 base and J by 2 bases, with 9 bases between them. Germline loops: CDR1 GTSNPN, CDR2 SVGIG (reference sequence). CDR3 region: CAWSAQGPYEQYF. The CDR3 DNA follows: TGTGCCTGGAGTGCGCAGGGACCCTACGAGCAGTACTTC.

The chain recombines TRBV7-8 with TRBJ2-3; TRBD2 matches 7 bases. The germline CDR1 and CDR2 sequences are SGHVS and FQNEAQ. The V and J ends lost 5 bases and 0 bases, in that order; junction bases with no gene match: 11. The CDR3 contains 17 residues. The CDR3 reads CASSVPRGGGSTDTQYF. DNA for the CDR3: TGTGCCAGCAGCGTCCCTCGGGGCGGGGGAAGCACAGATACGCAGTATTTT.

This sequence joins TRBV30 and TRBJ1-2; tentatively, D is TRBD1 (6 bases). V lost 3 bases and J lost 7, with 18 bases in between. The CDR3 has 14 residues. Germline CDR1 is GTSNPN and CDR2 is SVGIG (reference sequence). CDR3 sequence: CAWSQGKGGGGYTF. In DNA, the CDR3 is TGTGCCTGGAGCCAGGGGAAAGGAGGCGGTGGCTACACCTTC. Complete variable domain (other parts from reference TRBV30 and TRBJ1-2): SQTIHQWPATLVQPVGSPLSLECTVEGTSNPNLYWYRQAAGRGLQLLFYSVGIGQISSEVPQNLSASRPQDRQFILSSKKLLLSDSGFYLCAWSQGKGGGGYTFGSGTRLTVV.

This clone showed up just a few times. The chain uses TRBV30 and TRBJ2-7; TRBD1 might be the D (6 bases). The CDR3 is 15 amino acids. Trimming stripped 4 bases from V and 3 bases from J, with 19 bases between. Germline lookup yields CDR1 GTSNPN and CDR2 SVGIG (reference sequence). As DNA, the CDR3 is TGTGCCTGGAATATACAGGGCCGCCCTAACTACGAGCAGTACTTC. Its translation is CAWNIQGRPNYEQYF. Combining the CDR3 with reference TRBV30 and TRBJ2-7 gives the whole variable domain SQTIHQWPATLVQPVGSPLSLECTVEGTSNPNLYWYRQAAGRGLQLLFYSVGIGQISSEVPQNLSASRPQDRQFILSSKKLLLSDSGFYLCAWNIQGRPNYEQYFGPGTRLTVT.

The V and J genes are TRBV30 and TRBJ1-2, with D unresolved. Germline loops: CDR1 GTSNPN, CDR2 SVGIG (reference sequence). This CDR3 comprises 12 residues. Trimming stripped 3 bases from V and 3 bases from J, with 8 bases between. The CDR3 sequence: CAWSGRHYGYTF. For the CDR3, the DNA is TGTGCCTGGAGCGGACGGCACTATGGCTACACCTTC.

This chain connects TRBV5-1 to TRBJ2-7; D uncertain. This CDR3 has 13 amino acids. In germline, CDR1 is SGHRS, CDR2 YFSETQ. V lost 4 bases and J 4 bases, leaving 12 bases between the germline ends. CDR3 in amino acids: CASSPAEPYEQYF. The CDR3 bases are TGCGCCAGCAGCCCCGCCGAACCTTACGAGCAGTACTTC.

This clone was detected ten times or more. The chain carries TRBV2 and TRBJ2-3; 10 bases agree with TRBD2. Unmatched junction bases numbered 14, after V lost 5 bases and J lost 6 bases. The CDR3 loop spans 17 amino acids. Germline V lookup: CDR1 SNHLY, CDR2 FYNNEI. This CDR3 is CASSPRLAGDFSDTQYF. In DNA form, the CDR3 reads TGTGCCAGCAGTCCCAGACTAGCGGGCGACTTTTCGGATACGCAGTATTTT.

This clone was observed a few times. The chain's CDR3 is CSVEIQLTEAFF. CDR3 sequence (DNA): TGCAGCGTTGAAATTCAGCTCACTGAAGCTTTCTTT. The V gene is TRBV29-1, the J gene TRBJ1-1; no firm D call. Per the germline V gene, CDR1 is SQVTM and CDR2 is ANQGSEA. V lost 2 bases and J 4 bases, leaving 8 bases between the germline ends. The length of the CDR3 is 12 residues.

This chain connects TRBV30 to TRBJ2-7; D call uncertain. The CDR3 contains 16 residues. The V gene's germline CDR1 is GTSNPN and CDR2 SVGIG (reference sequence). V lost 0 bases to trimming and J lost 2 bases, with 17 bases between them. The CDR3 sequence is CAWSVRRQIPTYEQYF. CDR3 in DNA: TGTGCCTGGAGTGTACGGCGGCAGATACCAACCTACGAGCAGTACTTC.

The rearrangement uses TRBV5-1 and TRBJ1-1; 8 nucleotides line up with TRBD1. The germline gives CDR1 SGHRS, CDR2 YFSETQ. The CDR3 loop spans 13 amino acids. J gave up 4 bases and V 3 bases, and 2 bases lay outside the gene matches. CDR3 residues: CASSSGQGTEAFF. CDR3 DNA sequence: TGCGCCAGCAGCTCTGGACAGGGCACTGAAGCTTTCTTT. The full variable domain, its missing parts supplied by reference TRBV5-1 and TRBJ1-1, is KAGVTQTPRYLIKTRGQQVTLSCSPISGHRSVSWYQQTPGQGLQFLFEYFSETQRNKGNFPGRFSGRQFSNSRSEMNVSTLELGDSALYLCASSSGQGTEAFFGQGTRLTVV.

The chain uses TRBV5-1 and TRBJ2-7, with 10 bases lining up with TRBD1. After removal of 4 bases from V and 2 bases from J, the junction contained 0 bases not matched to a gene. The CDR3 is 13 amino acids. CDR1 is SGHRS and CDR2 is YFSETQ in the germline V gene. The CDR3 nucleotides are TGCGCCAGCAGCGACAGGGGGCCCTACGAGCAGTACTTC. It encodes CASSDRGPYEQYF.

The chain recombines TRBV7-9 with TRBJ2-7; D is possibly TRBD1 (6 bases). V was shortened by 5 bases and J by 1 base, with 21 bases between the two germline ends. The CDR3 extends over 17 amino acids. Germline CDR1 SEHNR, CDR2 FQNEAQ (reference sequence). The CDR3 coding sequence is TGTGCCAGCAGCCTAGAGGAACCGGGACACCCTTCCTACGAGCAGTACTTC. Translation: CASSLEEPGHPSYEQYF. The whole variable domain, remainder taken from reference TRBV7-9 and TRBJ2-7, is DTGVSQNPRHKITKRGQNVTFRCDPISEHNRLYWYRQTLGQGPEFLTYFQNEAQLEKSRLLSDRFSAERPKGSFSTLEIQRTEQGDSAMYLCASSLEEPGHPSYEQYFGPGTRLTVT.

There are a few counts of this clone. The rearrangement links TRBV30 to TRBJ2-7; 7 bases line up with TRBD2. V shed 4 bases, J shed 5 bases, and the junction held 5 bases outside the gene matches. The germline gives CDR1 GTSNPN, CDR2 SVGIG (reference sequence). This CDR3 has 12 amino acids. CDR3 amino acids: CAWTGGGHEQYF. In nucleotides, the CDR3 is TGTGCCTGGACGGGAGGAGGCCACGAGCAGTACTTC.

The chain recombines TRBV29-1 with TRBJ2-5; unclear D gene. The closer fit of TRBJ2-7 to the DNA end suggests the J call may be wrong. Germline V gives CDR1 SQVTM, CDR2 ANQGSEA. This CDR3 contains 12 residues. The CDR3 DNA sequence: TGCAGCGTTGAAGACTTAGGCTACGAGCAGTACTTC. Residues: CSVEDLGYEQYF.

The chain carries TRBV9 and TRBJ2-1, with 12 bases aligning to TRBD2. The CDR3 is 15 amino acids. Trimming at V came to 2 bases and at J to 7 bases, leaving 4 bases not matched to a gene. Germline CDR1 SGDLS, CDR2 YYNGEE. The CDR3 sequence: CASSVTSGRSNEQFF. The CDR3 coding sequence is TGTGCCAGCAGCGTGACTAGCGGGAGATCAAATGAGCAGTTCTTC.

The V gene is TRBV9, the J gene TRBJ2-1; 12 nucleotides match TRBD1. Germline CDR1 reads SGDLS; CDR2 reads YYNGEE. The trim removed 3 bases at V and 6 bases at J, leaving 10 bases unmatched. The CDR3 totals 17 residues. CDR3 sequence reads: CASSGSGQGAAGNEQFF. The DNA of the CDR3 is TGTGCCAGCAGCGGGTCGGGACAGGGGGCCGCGGGCAATGAGCAGTTCTTC.

This clone was counted between two and nine times. The chain uses TRBV6-1 and TRBJ2-7; possibly TRBD2 for D (6 bases). Trimming took 7 bases from V and 3 from J, leaving 10 bases between them. In germline, CDR1 is MNHNS, CDR2 SASEGT. The CDR3 has 12 residues. The CDR3 spells CASTTGGYEQYF. For the CDR3, the DNA is TGTGCCAGCACCACCGGGGGCTACGAGCAGTACTTC.

The rearrangement uses TRBV4-2 and TRBJ1-2; D not certain. V lost 0 bases and J lost 0, with 11 bases in between. The CDR3 totals 16 residues. Germline CDR1 LGHNA, CDR2 YNFKEQ. The CDR3 reads CASSQDPGIANYGYTF. The CDR3 DNA is TGTGCCAGCAGCCAAGATCCCGGAATAGCTAACTATGGCTACACCTTC.